Listed below are T cell receptor beta chains from one sample, sequenced in a study of T-cell memory formation after mild COVID-19. TCRdb independently ran MiXCR on the 5' RACE reads; one entry per CDR3 protein. This sample has some 280,000 distinct CDR3 sequences, with 15% to 20% found just once. Input material: PBMCs or a T cell subset sorted from them (not recorded which). The receptors derive from a man younger than 35 who had mild COVID-19 (a few samples of this study predate the infection). Cell type and time point are not known. CDR3s include the opening cysteine and the closing phenylalanine or tryptophan. Each record gives: V gene, clone size, D gene, J gene, CDR3 DNA, CDR3 protein. A D gene is named only where the DNA matches it firmly. Clone size is not always given. Where it is, it says once, few, many or a class for expanded clones.

TRBV4-3	NA	NA	TRBJ1-1	TGCGCCAGCAGCCAAGATTTGGGGGGGACCGCGGAGGCTGAAGCTTTCTTT	CASSQDLGGTAEAEAFF
TRBV19	once	TRBD1	TRBJ2-3	TGTGCCAGTAGTATACAGGGGGACAGCACAGATACGCAGTATTTT	CASSIQGDSTDTQYF
TRBV4-3	few	NA	TRBJ2-7	TGCGCCAGCAGCCCCGCCGGGACTTACTCCTACGAGCAGTACTTC	CASSPAGTYSYEQYF
TRBV3-2	NA	NA	TRBJ1-1	TGTGCCAGCAGCCAAGCAGCACAGGGGGCGAACACTGAAGCTTTCTTT	CASSQAAQGANTEAFF
TRBV6-4	few	NA	TRBJ2-3	TGTGCCAGCAGTGACAACCCGTGGGGCACAGATACGCAGTATTTT	CASSDNPWGTDTQYF
TRBV28	NA	NA	TRBJ2-1	TGTGCCAGCTGTCCGGGGCTTGTTTACAATGAGCAGTTCTTC	CASCPGLVYNEQFF
TRBV7-2	many	TRBD2	TRBJ2-4	TGTGCCAGCAGCTCTAGCGGGGGGGCCTTTTACATTCAGTACTTC	CASSSSGGAFYIQYF
TRBV5-4	few	NA	TRBJ1-2	TGTGCCAGCAGCTTGGCCGGGCACGGTCAAGGGTATGGCTACACCTTC	CASSLAGHGQGYGYTF
TRBV28	NA	NA	TRBJ2-1	TGTGCCAGCAGATGGGGCACGAACAATGAGCAGTTCTTC	CASRWGTNNEQFF
TRBV12-3/TRBV12-4	few	NA	TRBJ2-4	TGTGCCAGCAGTTATCGGGGCGACCTAGCCAAAAACATTCAGTACTTC	CASSYRGDLAKNIQYF
TRBV7-2	many	NA	TRBJ1-5	TGTGCCAGCAGCTTATACGGGGCGGATCAGCCCCAGCATTTT	CASSLYGADQPQHF
TRBV5-1	few	TRBD1	TRBJ2-3	TGCGCCAGCAGTGTGAGGCCGGACAGGGCCACAGATACGCAGTATTTT	CASSVRPDRATDTQYF
TRBV27	NA	NA	TRBJ1-2	TGTGCCAGCAGTTTATCAGGGGTAGGCGGCTACACCTTC	CASSLSGVGGYTF
TRBV20-1	NA	NA	TRBJ2-1	TGCAGTGCTACTCGGACAGACAATGAGCAGTTCTTC	CSATRTDNEQFF
TRBV6-2/TRBV6-3	many	TRBD2	TRBJ2-4	TGTGCCAGCAGTGGGACTAGCGGGGAAGGGGACATTCAGTACTTC	CASSGTSGEGDIQYF
TRBV7-9	NA	NA	TRBJ1-1	TGTGCCAGCAGGCCCGCGGGGACAGAAGCTTTCTTT	CASRPAGTEAFF
TRBV20-1	NA	NA	TRBJ1-3	TGCAGTGCTAGTTCCGGCCACTCTGGAAACACCATATATTTT	CSASSGHSGNTIYF
TRBV7-9	NA	NA	TRBJ2-5	TGTGCCAGCAGCTTACGCGATAGGGGGGGAGAGACCCAGTACTTC	CASSLRDRGGETQYF
TRBV20-1	NA	TRBD1	TRBJ1-3	TGCAGTGCTACCAGGGGGCAGGGAAACACCATATATTTT	CSATRGQGNTIYF
TRBV21-1	NA	NA	TRBJ1-5	TGTGCCAGCAGCAAAGACAGGGGGCGTCAGCCCCAGCATTTT	CASSKDRGRQPQHF
TRBV3-1	NA	NA	TRBJ2-2	TGTGCCAGCAGCCAACTCGGGGGTTGGGTGAACACCGGGGAGCTGTTTTTT	CASSQLGGWVNTGELFF
TRBV7-2	NA	TRBD2	TRBJ2-3	TGTGCCAGCAGCCTCGGGGGGGGTGGGATCACAGATACGCAGTATTTT	CASSLGGGGITDTQYF
TRBV10-3	few	TRBD2	TRBJ2-3	TGTGCCATAGCTAGCGGGGGGGCCAAAGATACGCAGTATTTT	CAIASGGAKDTQYF
TRBV28	NA	NA	TRBJ2-1	TGTGCCAGCAGGCGATCGAATGAGCAGTTCTTC	CASRRSNEQFF
TRBV20-1	few	TRBD2	TRBJ2-3	TGCAGTGCCCAAGGGACTAGCGGCACAGATACGCAGTATTTT	CSAQGTSGTDTQYF
TRBV5-1	once	NA	TRBJ1-1	TGCGCCAGCAGCTTGGTGCAAGGGCTTCACACTGAAGCTTTCTTT	CASSLVQGLHTEAFF
TRBV9	NA	TRBD2	TRBJ2-5	TGTGCCAGCAGCGTAGGGGTAGCGGGGGGGCTTGAGACCCAGTACTTC	CASSVGVAGGLETQYF
TRBV7-6	many	NA	TRBJ1-3	TGTGCCAGCACCGTGCCCGCAGTTACCCAGAACACCATATATTTT	CASTVPAVTQNTIYF
TRBV7-9	many	NA	TRBJ2-5	TGTGCCAGCAGCTTAGTGCCCATGGAGACCCAGTACTTC	CASSLVPMETQYF
TRBV5-1	few	NA	TRBJ1-1	TGCGCCAGCAGCTTGGGACAGAGGTTGAACACTGAAGCTTTCTTT	CASSLGQRLNTEAFF
TRBV24-1	NA	NA	TRBJ1-5	TGTGCCACCGGATCGAGAGGGGGGAGCAATCAGCCCCAGCATTTT	CATGSRGGSNQPQHF
TRBV4-2	many	NA	TRBJ2-1	TGTGCCAGCAGCCAAGGTGCGGAGTCCTACAATGAGCAGTTCTTC	CASSQGAESYNEQFF
TRBV5-1	many	TRBD2	TRBJ2-3	TGCGCCAGCAGCGCACCGACTAGCGGGGGACCCACAGATACGCAGTATTTT	CASSAPTSGGPTDTQYF
TRBV2	few	NA	TRBJ2-7	TGTGCCAGCAGTGCCTGGGGGGAGAGCTCCTACGAGCAGTACTTC	CASSAWGESSYEQYF
TRBV2	NA	TRBD1	TRBJ2-3	TGTGCCAGCAGGCCCGACAGGGCCCGGGGCACAGATACGCAGTATTTT	CASRPDRARGTDTQYF
TRBV11-2	NA	TRBD1	TRBJ1-2	TGTGCCAGCAGACAGGGGGAGTTTACCCCCTATGGCTACACCTTC	CASRQGEFTPYGYTF
TRBV27	NA	NA	TRBJ1-1	TGTGCCAGCAGTTTTACGAGCGGGAAAGCTTTCTTT	CASSFTSGKAFF
TRBV10-3	NA	TRBD1	TRBJ2-2	TGTGCCATCAGTAGGGGACAGGTTAACACCGGGGAGCTGTTTTTT	CAISRGQVNTGELFF
TRBV4-3	NA	TRBD1	TRBJ2-1	TGCGCCAGCAGCCAAGTCCAGCGGCTTGACAGGGGTGAGGAGCAGTTCTTC	CASSQVQRLDRGEEQFF